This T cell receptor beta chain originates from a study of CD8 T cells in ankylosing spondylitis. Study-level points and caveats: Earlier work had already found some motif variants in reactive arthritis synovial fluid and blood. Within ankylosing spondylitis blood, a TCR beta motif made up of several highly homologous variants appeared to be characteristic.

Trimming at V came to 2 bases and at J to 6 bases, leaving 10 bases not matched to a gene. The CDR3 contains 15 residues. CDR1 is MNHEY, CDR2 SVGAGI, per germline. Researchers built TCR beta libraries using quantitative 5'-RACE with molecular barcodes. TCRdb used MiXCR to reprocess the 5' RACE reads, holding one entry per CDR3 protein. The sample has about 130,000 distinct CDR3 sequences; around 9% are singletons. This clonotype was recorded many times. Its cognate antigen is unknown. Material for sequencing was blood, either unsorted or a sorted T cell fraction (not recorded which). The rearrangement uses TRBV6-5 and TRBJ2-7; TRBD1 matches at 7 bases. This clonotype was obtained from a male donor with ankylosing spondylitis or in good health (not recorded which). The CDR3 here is CASSYEAGGTSEQYF. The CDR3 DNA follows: TGTGCCAGCAGTTACGAGGCAGGGGGAACGAGCGAGCAGTACTTC.